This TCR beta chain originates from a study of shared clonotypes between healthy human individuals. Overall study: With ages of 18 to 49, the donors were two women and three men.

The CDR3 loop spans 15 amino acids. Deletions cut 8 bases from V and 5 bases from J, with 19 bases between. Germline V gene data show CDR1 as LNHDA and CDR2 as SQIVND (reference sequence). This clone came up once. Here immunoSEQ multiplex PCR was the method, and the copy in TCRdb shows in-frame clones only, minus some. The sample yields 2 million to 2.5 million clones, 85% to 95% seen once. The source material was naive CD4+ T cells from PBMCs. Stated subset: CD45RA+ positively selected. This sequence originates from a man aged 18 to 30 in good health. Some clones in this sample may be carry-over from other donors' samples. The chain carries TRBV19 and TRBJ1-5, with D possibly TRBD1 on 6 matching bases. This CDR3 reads CASGQKRGFDQPQHF. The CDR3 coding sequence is TGTGCCAGTGGACAGAAAAGGGGGTTCGATCAGCCCCAGCATTTT.